Listed below are T cell receptor beta chains from one sample, sequenced in a study of T cell repertoires in cytomegalovirus infection. TCRdb called the reads again in MiXCR, with one record for every CDR3 protein. The sample records a few hundred thousand distinct CDR3 sequences, about two fifths being singletons. Their recognized antigens are unknown. This sample comprised cultured PBMCs, obtained from culture after CMV antigen stimulation. These receptors originate from a human donor in good health (CMV status not recorded). Some clones in this sample may be carry-over from other donors' samples. Each CDR3 is given with its conserved first and last residue. Fields, in order: V gene, J gene, clone size, D gene, CDR3 length, CDR3 DNA, CDR3 protein. The D gene is left open where the match is weak. Not all rows give a size; the values are once, few, many and, for expanded clones, a class.

v_gene: TRBV20-1; j_gene: TRBJ2-3; abundance: few; d_gene: -; len: 16; CDR3nt: TGCAGTGCCAGTGGGGTGGCCGGGAGTACGACAGATACGCAGTATTTT; CDR3aa: CSASGVAGSTTDTQYF
v_gene: TRBV28; j_gene: TRBJ1-6; abundance: -; d_gene: -; len: 17; CDR3nt: TGTGCCAGCAGTTTATTCGGGGAGAGCTCCTATAATTCACCCCTCCACTTT; CDR3aa: CASSLFGESSYNSPLHF
v_gene: TRBV6-5; j_gene: TRBJ1-3; abundance: -; d_gene: -; len: 17; CDR3nt: TGTGCCAGCATGGTGGAGGGTTCAAGCTACTCTGGAAACACCATATATTTT; CDR3aa: CASMVEGSSYSGNTIYF
v_gene: TRBV7-2; j_gene: TRBJ2-3; abundance: many; d_gene: -; len: 14; CDR3nt: TGTGCCAGCAGCACCCAGGGGCTGGGGGATACGCAGTATTTT; CDR3aa: CASSTQGLGDTQYF
v_gene: TRBV12-3/TRBV12-4; j_gene: TRBJ1-5; abundance: -; d_gene: -; len: 16; CDR3nt: TGTGCCAGCAGTTTTTTAGGGTTGAATAGCAATCAGCCCCAGCATTTT; CDR3aa: CASSFLGLNSNQPQHF
v_gene: TRBV7-9; j_gene: TRBJ1-4; abundance: few; d_gene: TRBD1; len: 15; CDR3nt: TGTGCCAGCAGCTCCTGGGACAGCCTAAATGAAAAACTGTTTTTT; CDR3aa: CASSSWDSLNEKLFF
v_gene: TRBV27; j_gene: TRBJ2-7; abundance: once; d_gene: -; len: 11; CDR3nt: TGTGCCAGCGGGGCTCACTACGAGCAGTACTTC; CDR3aa: CASGAHYEQYF
v_gene: TRBV2; j_gene: TRBJ2-1; abundance: -; d_gene: TRBD2; len: 15; CDR3nt: TGTGCCAGCAGTGGAGGGACTAGCGGGAGACGTTTGCAGTTCTTC; CDR3aa: CASSGGTSGRRLQFF
v_gene: TRBV12-3/TRBV12-4; j_gene: TRBJ1-1; abundance: -; d_gene: TRBD1; len: 18; CDR3nt: TGTGCCAGCAGCAACCGTTGGTTCTCCGGGACAGGGAACACTGAAGCTTTCTTT; CDR3aa: CASSNRWFSGTGNTEAFF
v_gene: TRBV18; j_gene: TRBJ1-5; abundance: -; d_gene: TRBD1; len: 15; CDR3nt: TGTGCCAGCTCATCTACGACAGGGGGGAATAAGCCCCAGCATTTT; CDR3aa: CASSSTTGGNKPQHF
v_gene: TRBV7-2; j_gene: TRBJ1-1; abundance: -; d_gene: -; len: 15; CDR3nt: TGTGCCAGCAGCTTAGGAGGGCCGTCGAACACTGAAGCTTTCTTT; CDR3aa: CASSLGGPSNTEAFF
v_gene: TRBV7-2; j_gene: TRBJ2-5; abundance: few; d_gene: -; len: 14; CDR3nt: TGTGCCAGCAGCTTAGGGCCCCAGCGACAGACCCAGTACTTC; CDR3aa: CASSLGPQRQTQYF
v_gene: TRBV10-3; j_gene: TRBJ1-2; abundance: -; d_gene: -; len: 13; CDR3nt: TGTGCCATCAAAGCCGACGGAGGCTATGGCTACACCTTC; CDR3aa: CAIKADGGYGYTF
v_gene: TRBV9; j_gene: TRBJ2-5; abundance: -; d_gene: TRBD2; len: 15; CDR3nt: TGTGCCAGCAGCGATAGCGGGAGGGCCCAAGAGACCCAGTACTTC; CDR3aa: CASSDSGRAQETQYF
v_gene: TRBV6-2/TRBV6-3; j_gene: TRBJ2-7; abundance: few; d_gene: TRBD1; len: 15; CDR3nt: TGTGCCAGCAGTTACATCGCCGGGACAGCCTACGAGCAGTACTTC; CDR3aa: CASSYIAGTAYEQYF
v_gene: TRBV7-9; j_gene: TRBJ2-1; abundance: -; d_gene: -; len: 17; CDR3nt: TGTGCCAGCAGCTTAGCCCAAGGACGCCTGGCCTACAATGAGCAGTTCTTC; CDR3aa: CASSLAQGRLAYNEQFF
v_gene: TRBV7-2; j_gene: TRBJ1-6; abundance: -; d_gene: -; len: 15; CDR3nt: TGTGCCAGCAGCTTTGGGGCCCCGGGAGATTCACCCCTCCACTTT; CDR3aa: CASSFGAPGDSPLHF
v_gene: TRBV6-6; j_gene: TRBJ1-1; abundance: -; d_gene: -; len: 16; CDR3nt: TGTGCCAGCAGTTACCTTTTGGCGGAACCGAACACTGAAGCTTTCTTT; CDR3aa: CASSYLLAEPNTEAFF
v_gene: TRBV11-1; j_gene: TRBJ2-4; abundance: -; d_gene: -; len: 13; CDR3nt: TGTGCCAGCAGCCGACTGGGGATAAACATTCAGTACTTC; CDR3aa: CASSRLGINIQYF
v_gene: TRBV6-1; j_gene: TRBJ2-1; abundance: -; d_gene: TRBD2; len: 14; CDR3nt: TGTGCCAGCAGTTACCCCGGACTAGGAAATGAGCAGTTCTTC; CDR3aa: CASSYPGLGNEQFF
v_gene: TRBV7-2; j_gene: TRBJ2-7; abundance: -; d_gene: -; len: 13; CDR3nt: TGTGCCAGCAGCGCGGGAAGCTCCTACGAGCAGTACTTC; CDR3aa: CASSAGSSYEQYF
v_gene: TRBV7-6; j_gene: TRBJ2-3; abundance: few; d_gene: -; len: 14; CDR3nt: TGTGCCAGCAGCTCACCCTCGGCTGGTGATACGCAGTATTTT; CDR3aa: CASSSPSAGDTQYF
v_gene: TRBV15; j_gene: TRBJ1-5; abundance: -; d_gene: -; len: 14; CDR3nt: TGTGCCACCAGCACCTGGGAAGAATTTCAGCCCCAGCATTTT; CDR3aa: CATSTWEEFQPQHF
v_gene: TRBV19; j_gene: TRBJ2-5; abundance: -; d_gene: -; len: 13; CDR3nt: TGTGCCAGTCGCGCCCAAGCGCCGGGGACCCAGTACTTC; CDR3aa: CASRAQAPGTQYF
v_gene: TRBV5-3; j_gene: TRBJ1-2; abundance: -; d_gene: -; len: 15; CDR3nt: TGTGCCAGCAGCTTGTCCCCAAGGAATAACTATGGCTACACCTTC; CDR3aa: CASSLSPRNNYGYTF
v_gene: TRBV6-1; j_gene: TRBJ1-2; abundance: -; d_gene: -; len: 13; CDR3nt: TGTGCCAGCAGTGAAAATTATAACTATGGCTACACCTTC; CDR3aa: CASSENYNYGYTF
v_gene: TRBV6-2/TRBV6-3; j_gene: TRBJ2-7; abundance: once; d_gene: TRBD2; len: 13; CDR3nt: TGTGCCAGCAGAAAGATAGCGGGAGTCGAGCAGTACTTC; CDR3aa: CASRKIAGVEQYF
v_gene: TRBV7-2; j_gene: TRBJ1-2; abundance: few; d_gene: -; len: 13; CDR3nt: TGTGCCAGCAGCCCGGACGGCTACTATGGCTACACCTTC; CDR3aa: CASSPDGYYGYTF
v_gene: TRBV5-5; j_gene: TRBJ2-4; abundance: -; d_gene: TRBD1; len: 14; CDR3nt: TGTGCCAGCAGCTTGGCCCACGGACAGGCCATTCAGTACTTC; CDR3aa: CASSLAHGQAIQYF